Listed here are 4 T cell receptor beta chains from one sample, sequenced in a study of Graves' ophthalmopathy and Graves' hyperthyroidism. The authors amplified TCR beta CDR3 regions from RNA transcripts. A first-round RT-PCR used HTBI primers, followed by a second-round multiplex PCR. One entry per CDR3 protein, called by TCRdb with MiXCR from the multiplex PCR reads. The sample records around 600,000 distinct CDR3 sequences, over 40% being singletons. The sequenced sample was peripheral blood. These receptors were obtained from an adult man with Graves' ophthalmopathy.

The rearrangement uses TRBV11-3 and TRBJ1-6, with no clear D. Germline-derived CDR1 and CDR2 are SGHNT and YENEEA. Trimming removed 2 bases from V and 6 bases from J, with 8 bases in between. CDR3 length equals 14 residues. The DNA for the CDR3 is TGTGCCAGCAGCTTATCGCCCAGTAATTCACCCCTCCACTTT. Translation gives CASSLSPSNSPLHF.

This chain links TRBV25-1 with TRBJ2-7; 7 bases map to TRBD2. In germline, CDR1 is MGHDK, CDR2 SYGVNS. The trim removed 7 bases at V and 1 base at J, leaving 25 bases unmatched. The CDR3 has 20 amino acids. CDR3 in DNA: TGTGCCAGCACACCTCCGGCCAGCCCCCCGGGGCTAGCGGAGTCCTACGAGCAGTACTTC. Protein sequence: CASTPPASPPGLAESYEQYF.

This clonotype was detected many times. CDR3 coding DNA: TGTGCCAGCAGTTACCAAGGTAGCAATCAGCCCCAGCATTTT. This translates into CASSYQGSNQPQHF. This chain connects TRBV6-6 to TRBJ1-5; D unclear. The V gene's germline CDR1 is MNHNY and CDR2 SVGAGI (reference sequence). This CDR3 is built from 14 residues. V shed 2 bases and J shed 0 bases, with 5 bases lying between them.

The chain uses TRBV7-2 and TRBJ2-5; TRBD1 might be the D (6 bases). Per the germline V gene, CDR1 is SGHTA and CDR2 is FQGNSA. V lost 5 bases and J 11 bases, leaving 18 bases between the germline ends. The CDR3 is 13 amino acids. The CDR3 DNA sequence: TGTGCCAGCAGCGGGGAGTGGACAGATACGCAGTACTTC. Translated: CASSGEWTDTQYF.